This TCR beta chain was sequenced during a study of OX40 agonist ivuxolimab in advanced cancers. Study-wide findings and caveats: There were, on average, more expanded clones in CD8+ T cells than in CD4+.

Only in-frame clones appear in the TCRdb table, and some are missing; sequencing was by immunoSEQ multiplex PCR. The table has fewer than 65,000 clones, 70% to 80% seen once. With autoimmune disease history or systemic immunosuppression, patients were excluded. This clone was seen just once. Its antigen is unidentified. Per the germline V gene, CDR1 is SGHAT and CDR2 is FQNNGV. CDR3 length: 12 residues. J lost 7 bases, V lost 5 bases, and 4 bases had no gene match. Sequenced material: CD4+ or CD8+ T cells sorted from blood, taken in a trial of the OX40 agonist ivuxolimab. The J gene is TRBJ1-2, the V gene TRBV11-2, with TRBD1 identical over 7 bases. The source of this sequence is an adult with an advanced solid tumor such as melanoma, head and neck, liver or kidney cancer. The CDR3 nucleotides are TGTGCCAGCAGCCGCGAGGGGGCTGGCTACACCTTC. Its protein is CASSREGAGYTF.